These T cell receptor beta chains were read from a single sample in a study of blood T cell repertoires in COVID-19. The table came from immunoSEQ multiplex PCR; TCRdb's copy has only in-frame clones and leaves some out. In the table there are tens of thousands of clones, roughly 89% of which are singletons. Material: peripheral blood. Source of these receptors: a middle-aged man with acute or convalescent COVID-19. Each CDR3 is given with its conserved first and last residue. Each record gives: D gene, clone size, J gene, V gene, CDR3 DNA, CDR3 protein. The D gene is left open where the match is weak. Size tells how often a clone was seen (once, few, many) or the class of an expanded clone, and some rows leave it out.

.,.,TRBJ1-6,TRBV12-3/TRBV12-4,TGTGCCAGCAGTTTTAAGGACTTTTCACCCCTCCACTTT,CASSFKDFSPLHF
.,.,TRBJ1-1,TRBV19,TGTGCCAGTAGTGCTACAGCCGGCGCTGAAGCTTTCTTT,CASSATAGAEAFF
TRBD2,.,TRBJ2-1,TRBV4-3,TGCGCCAGCAGCCAAGATAGGAGCGGGGGGGCTGCATTTGAGCAGTTCTTC,CASSQDRSGGAAFEQFF
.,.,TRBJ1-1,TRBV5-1,TGCGCCAGCAGCTTGTGGGGTAGGGGTGCGAACACTGAAGCTTTCTTT,CASSLWGRGANTEAFF
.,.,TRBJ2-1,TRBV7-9,TGTGCCAGCAGCGCTCCGGGACTCCAATCCAATGAGCAGTTCTTC,CASSAPGLQSNEQFF
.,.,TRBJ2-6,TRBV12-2,TGTGCAAGTCGCTTGTGGACATCCTCTGGGGCCAACGTCCTGACTTTC,CASRLWTSSGANVLTF
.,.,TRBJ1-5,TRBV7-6,TGTGCCAGCAGCCTCCGGGGAGGGGGCAATCAGCCCCAGCATTTT,CASSLRGGGNQPQHF
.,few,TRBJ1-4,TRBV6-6,TGTGCCAGCAGTTTACTGGGACTTAATGAAAAACTGTTTTTT,CASSLLGLNEKLFF
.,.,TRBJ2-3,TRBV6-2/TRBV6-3,TGTGCCAGCAGTTACTCGGGGGCTAGCCCAAGCACAGATACGCAGTATTTT,CASSYSGASPSTDTQYF
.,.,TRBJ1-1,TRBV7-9,TGTGCCAGCAGCCCCCCTCTTGTTACAGAGAACACTGAAGCTTTCTTT,CASSPPLVTENTEAFF
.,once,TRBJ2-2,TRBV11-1,TGTGCCAGCAGCTTAGTAACGACTAACACCGGGGAGCTGTTTTTT,CASSLVTTNTGELFF
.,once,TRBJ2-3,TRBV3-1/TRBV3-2,TGTGCCAGCAGCCAAGATCTAGCGTTCACGCTCACAGATACGCAGTATTTT,CASSQDLAFTLTDTQYF
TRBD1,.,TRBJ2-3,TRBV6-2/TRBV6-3,TGTGCCAGCAGCCACAGGGGGCACACAGATACGCAGTATTTT,CASSHRGHTDTQYF
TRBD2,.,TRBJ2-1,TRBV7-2,TGTGCCAGCAGTTCGACGGGACTATCCTCTGAGCAGTTCTTC,CASSSTGLSSEQFF
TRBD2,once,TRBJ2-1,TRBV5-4,TGTGCCAGCAGCTTGTCGCCGGGGAGGGAGAATGAGCAGTTCTTC,CASSLSPGRENEQFF
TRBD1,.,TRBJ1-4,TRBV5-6,TGTGCCAGTGGGACAGGGGGCGCTTGGGGTGAAAAACTGTTTTTT,CASGTGGAWGEKLFF
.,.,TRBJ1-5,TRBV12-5,TGTGGCCTAGTCCCCCCGTGTCAGCCCCAGCATTTT,CGLVPPCQPQHF
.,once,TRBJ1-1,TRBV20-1,TGCAGTGCTAGTGGAGGGAATTTCTTT,CSASGGNFF
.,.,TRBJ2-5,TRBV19,TGTGCCAGTAGTCCTCGGGGCAGGGGAGAGACCCAGTACTTC,CASSPRGRGETQYF
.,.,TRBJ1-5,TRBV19,TGTGCCAGTAGTATAGGGACTGGCGGGAGGACCGGCAATCAGCCCCAGCATTTT,CASSIGTGGRTGNQPQHF
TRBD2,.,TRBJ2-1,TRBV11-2,TGTGCCAGCAGCTGGGGACTAGCGGACCACAATGAGCAGTTCTTC,CASSWGLADHNEQFF
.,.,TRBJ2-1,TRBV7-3,TGTGCCAGCAGCTTAACGGGACTGGAGCAGTTCTTC,CASSLTGLEQFF
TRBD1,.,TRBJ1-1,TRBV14,TGTGCCAGCAGCCGACAGGGATCTGAAGCTTTCTTT,CASSRQGSEAFF
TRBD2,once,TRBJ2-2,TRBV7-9,TGTGCCAGCAGCTCTCGGGAAGCGGGGGCTTTGGAGCTGTTTTTT,CASSSREAGALELFF
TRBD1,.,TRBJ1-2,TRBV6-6,TGTGCCAGCAACATACCACAGGGGAGCGACTATGGCTACACCTTC,CASNIPQGSDYGYTF